The 15 T cell receptor beta chains listed next were all sequenced from one sample in a study of blood T cell repertoires in COVID-19. Sequencing was performed with immunoSEQ multiplex PCR; in TCRdb, only in-frame clones are kept and a portion is missing. The data show 300,000 or so clones, roughly 90% seen once. Source material: PBMCs or T cells enriched from blood (not recorded which). Every receptor here comes from a man aged 55 to 70 who had recovered from COVID-19.

This rearrangement joins TRBV4-3 to TRBJ1-1; D is uncertain. CDR3 length: 14 amino acids. V shed 1 base and J shed 5 bases, with 11 bases lying between them. Germline loops: CDR1 LGHNA, CDR2 YSLEER. The CDR3 DNA is TGCGCCAGCAGCCAAGCCGCTAGAGGGACTGAAGCTTTCTTT. This sequence encodes CASSQAARGTEAFF.

In DNA form, the CDR3 reads TGCGCCAGCACCGGAGACAGGGTCTATGGCTACACCTTC. It specifies CASTGDRVYGYTF. This chain links TRBV5-1 with TRBJ1-2, with 7 bases matching TRBD1. The CDR3 has 13 amino acids. In germline, CDR1 is SGHRS, CDR2 YFSETQ. The trim removed 6 bases at V and 4 bases at J, leaving 6 bases unmatched.

The chain joins TRBV15 to TRBJ2-3; no definite D call. Germline V gene data show CDR1 as LNHNV and CDR2 as YYDKDF (reference sequence). The CDR3 totals 16 residues. V was shortened by 5 bases and J by 4 bases, with 19 bases between the two germline ends. Written as DNA, the CDR3 is TGTGCCACCAGCCGATATGGATCAGGCGCCGCAGATACGCAGTATTTT. Its protein is CATSRYGSGAADTQYF.

The gene calls are TRBV6-4 and TRBJ1-1; 9 bases align to TRBD1. V trimming: 7 bases; J trimming: 0 bases; junction bases outside the gene matches: 9. Germline V gives CDR1 MRHNA, CDR2 SNTAGT. The CDR3 has 16 residues. CDR3 nucleotides: TGTGCCAGCACCCCAGGGACAGGGAACCTGAACACTGAAGCTTTCTTT. Protein product: CASTPGTGNLNTEAFF.

The chain is built from TRBV23-1 and TRBJ2-5; TRBD1 might be the D (6 bases). TRBV23-1 is reported as an ORF; its role is uncertain. This CDR3 region has 15 residues. V shed 0 bases and J shed 3 bases, with 11 bases lying between them. CDR3 DNA: TGCGCCAGCAGTCAATCGGCACAGGGTGAAGAGACCCAGTACTTC. Translated, it gives CASSQSAQGEETQYF.

This chain connects TRBV6-5 to TRBJ2-7, with a tentative D call TRBD1 (6 bases). The CDR3 totals 15 residues. Germline lookup yields CDR1 MNHEY and CDR2 SVGAGI. The germline V and J ends were trimmed by 2 bases and 3 bases, with 14 bases remaining between them. The CDR3: CASSYGGEGDYEQYF. CDR3 in DNA: TGTGCCAGCAGTTACGGGGGTGAGGGGGACTACGAGCAGTACTTC.

The chain combines TRBV3-1 (or the pseudogene TRBV3-2) with TRBJ1-1; 9 nucleotides match TRBD1. This CDR3 region has 15 residues. V lost 5 bases and J lost 2; bases outside the gene matches: 6. Germline assignment: CDR1 LGHDT and CDR2 YNNKEL (reference sequence). CDR3 amino acids: CASSDYRGLNTEAFF. The DNA of the CDR3 is TGTGCCAGCAGCGACTACAGGGGGCTTAACACTGAAGCTTTCTTT.

This clone appeared a single time. The rearrangement joins TRBV7-3 to TRBJ1-1; D gene ambiguous. Germline V lookup: CDR1 SGHTA, CDR2 FQGTGA. CDR3 length: 15 residues. Between the trimmed V and J ends, which lost 6 bases and 1 base, there was a span of 15 bases. CDR3 residues: CASRPSGLSNTEAFF. The CDR3 DNA reads as TGTGCCAGCAGACCCTCAGGCCTTTCGAACACTGAAGCTTTCTTT.

The V gene is TRBV13, the J gene TRBJ1-3; tentative D call: TRBD1 (5 bases). The CDR3 loop spans 20 amino acids. CDR1 and CDR2 from the germline V gene are PRHDT and FYEKMQ (reference sequence). The V end was cut by 0 bases, the J end by 2 bases, with 23 bases between. CDR3 residues: CASSLGQENSLREAGNTIYF. The CDR3 DNA reads TGTGCCAGCAGCTTAGGACAGGAGAACTCATTGCGAGAGGCTGGAAACACCATATATTTT.

This clone came up once. In this CDR3 the conserved last residue, phenylalanine or tryptophan, is missing, so a read error is likely. The DNA is left out, because the CDR3 cannot be placed on it with certainty; the CDR3 is given as TCRdb lists it. The gene calls are TRBV15 and TRBJ2-7; TRBD2 is the table's D call, not checked against the DNA. CDR1 and CDR2 from the germline V gene are LNHNV and YYDKDF (reference sequence). Counting both end residues, the CDR3 totals 10 amino acids. CDR3 region: CATSRDFRGL.

J is TRBJ1-2 and V is TRBV18, with a tentative D call TRBD1 (6 bases). Deletions cut 2 bases from V and 5 bases from J, with 24 bases between. Looked up from germline, CDR1 is KGHSH and CDR2 is LQKENI. The CDR3 spans 18 residues. The CDR3 sequence is CASSPSPRANMQGYGYTF. The CDR3 DNA sequence: TGTGCCAGCTCACCATCCCCTAGGGCAAACATGCAGGGGTATGGCTACACCTTC.

V gene TRBV7-2 combines with J gene TRBJ1-2; unclear D gene. Germline CDR1 SGHTA, CDR2 FQGNSA. The V gene lost 5 bases and the J gene lost 2 bases, with 15 bases spanning the gap. The CDR3 consists of 15 residues. This CDR3 reads CASSPQWGGNYGYTF. The CDR3 bases are TGTGCCAGCAGCCCTCAATGGGGAGGCAACTATGGCTACACCTTC.

This rearrangement joins TRBV7-8 to TRBJ2-7; D is uncertain. Germline V gene data show CDR1 as SGHVS and CDR2 as FQNEAQ. The ends were cut back, 2 bases at V and 2 bases at J, with 10 bases in the middle. The CDR3 totals 14 residues. The CDR3 coding sequence is TGTGCCAGCAGCTTATTACGGCAGGCCTACGAGCAGTACTTC. It specifies CASSLLRQAYEQYF.

The rearrangement links TRBV5-1 to TRBJ2-6; tentative D call: TRBD1 (7 bases). V lost 3 bases and J lost 2, with 9 bases in between. Germline V CDR1 and CDR2: SGHRS, YFSETQ. This CDR3 has 15 amino acids. CDR3 nucleotides: TGCGCCAGCAGCTCAGGGGGGCCTGGGGCCAACGTCCTGACTTTC. It translates to CASSSGGPGANVLTF.

The chain has TRBV2 and TRBJ1-1; tentative D call: TRBD1 (6 bases). CDR1 is SNHLY, CDR2 FYNNEI, per germline. The CDR3 totals 17 residues. Trimming removed 0 bases at V and 5 bases at J, with 19 bases between. CDR3 region: CASSEAIRGPRHTEAFF. Written as DNA, the CDR3 is TGTGCCAGCAGTGAAGCCATCAGGGGCCCGAGACATACTGAAGCTTTCTTT.